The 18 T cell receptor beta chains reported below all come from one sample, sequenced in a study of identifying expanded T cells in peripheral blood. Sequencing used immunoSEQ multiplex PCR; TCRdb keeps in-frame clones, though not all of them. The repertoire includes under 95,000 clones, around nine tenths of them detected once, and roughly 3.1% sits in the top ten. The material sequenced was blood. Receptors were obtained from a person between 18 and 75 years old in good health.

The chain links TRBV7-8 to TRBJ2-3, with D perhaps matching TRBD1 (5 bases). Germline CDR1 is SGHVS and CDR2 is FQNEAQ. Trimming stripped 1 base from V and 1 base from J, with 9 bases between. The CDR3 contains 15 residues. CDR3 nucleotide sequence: TGTGCCAGCAGCTTAGGGGGCAGGGGCACAGATACGCAGTATTTT. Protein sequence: CASSLGGRGTDTQYF. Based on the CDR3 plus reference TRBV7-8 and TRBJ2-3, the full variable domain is GAGVSQSPRYKVAKRGQDVALRCDPISGHVSLFWYQQALGQGPEFLTYFQNEAQLDKSGLPSDRFFAERPEGSVSTLKIQRTQQEDSAVYLCASSLGGRGTDTQYFGPGTRLTVL.

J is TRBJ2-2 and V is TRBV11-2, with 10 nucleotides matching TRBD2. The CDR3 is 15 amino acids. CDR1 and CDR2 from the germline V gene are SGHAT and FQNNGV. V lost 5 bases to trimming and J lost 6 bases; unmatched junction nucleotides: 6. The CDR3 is CASSQLAGGAGELFF. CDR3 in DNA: TGTGCCAGCAGCCAGTTAGCGGGAGGCGCCGGGGAGCTGTTTTTT.

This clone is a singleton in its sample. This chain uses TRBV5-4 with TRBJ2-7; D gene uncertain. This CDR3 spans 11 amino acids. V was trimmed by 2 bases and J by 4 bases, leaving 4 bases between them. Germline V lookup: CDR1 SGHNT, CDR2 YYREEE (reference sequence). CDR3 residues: CASSFGYEQYF. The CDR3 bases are TGTGCCAGCAGCTTCGGGTACGAGCAGTACTTC.

The CDR3 region has the DNA TGTGCCAGCAGTGCAGAGACCCAGTACTTC. It codes for CASSAETQYF. This sequence joins TRBV28 and TRBJ2-5; D is unclear. The CDR3 loop spans 10 amino acids. CDR1 MDHEN and CDR2 SYDVKM come from the germline V gene. The germline V and J ends were trimmed by 5 bases and 4 bases, with 2 bases remaining between them.

The CDR3 loop is CASRQGQLYQPQHF. The DNA of the CDR3 is TGTGCCAGCAGACAAGGACAGCTATATCAGCCCCAGCATTTT. The chain has TRBV2 and TRBJ1-5; TRBD1 might be the D (6 bases). The V end lost 6 bases, the J end lost 5 bases, and 14 bases lay between the germline ends. Germline assignment: CDR1 SNHLY and CDR2 FYNNEI. The CDR3 contains 14 residues.

Here the CDR3 reads CASSGVLGSNQPQHF. CDR3 in DNA: TGTGCCAGCAGTGGGGTTCTAGGTAGCAATCAGCCCCAGCATTTT. This chain joins TRBV2 and TRBJ1-5; D is ambiguous. Trimming removed 4 bases from V and 0 bases from J, with 10 bases in between. The CDR3 has 15 residues. The germline V gene encodes CDR1 SNHLY and CDR2 FYNNEI. The complete variable domain, with remaining parts taken from reference TRBV2 and TRBJ1-5, reads EPEVTQTPSHQVTQMGQEVILRCVPISNHLYFYWYRQILGQKVEFLVSFYNNEISEKSEIFDDQFSVERPDGSNFTLKIRSTKLEDSAMYFCASSGVLGSNQPQHFGDGTRLSIL.

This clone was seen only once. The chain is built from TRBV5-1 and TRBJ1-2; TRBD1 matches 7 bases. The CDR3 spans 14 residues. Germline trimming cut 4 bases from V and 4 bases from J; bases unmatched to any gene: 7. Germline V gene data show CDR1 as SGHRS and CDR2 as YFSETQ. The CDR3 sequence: CASSASGTAYGYTF. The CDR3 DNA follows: TGCGCCAGCAGCGCCTCTGGGACAGCCTATGGCTACACCTTC.

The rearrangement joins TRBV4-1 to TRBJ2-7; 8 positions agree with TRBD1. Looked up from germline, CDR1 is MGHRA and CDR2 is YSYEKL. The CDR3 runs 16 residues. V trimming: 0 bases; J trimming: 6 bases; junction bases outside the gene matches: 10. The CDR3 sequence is CASSQDFGQGLGEQYF. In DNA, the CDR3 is TGCGCCAGCAGCCAAGATTTCGGACAGGGTTTAGGCGAGCAGTACTTC.

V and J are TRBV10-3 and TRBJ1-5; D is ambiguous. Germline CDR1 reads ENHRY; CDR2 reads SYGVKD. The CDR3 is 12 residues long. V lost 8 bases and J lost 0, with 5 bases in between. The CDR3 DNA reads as TGTGCCATCGGGGATAGCAATCAGCCCCAGCATTTT. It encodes CAIGDSNQPQHF.

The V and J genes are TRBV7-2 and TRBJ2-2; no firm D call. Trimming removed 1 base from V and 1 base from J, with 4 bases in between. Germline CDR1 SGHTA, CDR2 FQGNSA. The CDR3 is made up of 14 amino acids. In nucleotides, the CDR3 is TGTGCCAGCAGCTTAGAAGGGAACACCGGGGAGCTGTTTTTT. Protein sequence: CASSLEGNTGELFF.

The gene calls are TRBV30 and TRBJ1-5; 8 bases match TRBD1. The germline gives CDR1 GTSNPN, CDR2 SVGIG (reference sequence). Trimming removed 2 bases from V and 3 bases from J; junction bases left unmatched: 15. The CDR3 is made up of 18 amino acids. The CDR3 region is CAWSKDRATGASNQPQHF. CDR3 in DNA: TGTGCCTGGAGTAAGGATCGGGCGACAGGGGCTTCCAATCAGCCCCAGCATTTT.

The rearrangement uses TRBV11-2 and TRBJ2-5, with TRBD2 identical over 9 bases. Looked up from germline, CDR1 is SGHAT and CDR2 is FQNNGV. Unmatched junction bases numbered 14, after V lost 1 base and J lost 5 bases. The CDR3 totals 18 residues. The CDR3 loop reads CASSLGGPGTSLRETQYF. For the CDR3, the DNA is TGTGCCAGCAGCTTAGGGGGACCCGGGACTAGCCTTAGGGAGACCCAGTACTTC. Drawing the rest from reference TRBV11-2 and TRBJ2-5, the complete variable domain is EAGVAQSPRYKIIEKRQSVAFWCNPISGHATLYWYQQILGQGPKLLIQFQNNGVVDDSQLPKDRFSAERLKGVDSTLKIQPAKLEDSAVYLCASSLGGPGTSLRETQYFGPGTRLLVL.

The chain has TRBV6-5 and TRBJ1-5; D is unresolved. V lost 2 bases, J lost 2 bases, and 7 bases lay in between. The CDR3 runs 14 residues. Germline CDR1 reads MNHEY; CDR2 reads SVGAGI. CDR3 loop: CASSYVAGNQPQHF. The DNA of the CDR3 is TGTGCCAGCAGTTACGTGGCAGGCAATCAGCCCCAGCATTTT.

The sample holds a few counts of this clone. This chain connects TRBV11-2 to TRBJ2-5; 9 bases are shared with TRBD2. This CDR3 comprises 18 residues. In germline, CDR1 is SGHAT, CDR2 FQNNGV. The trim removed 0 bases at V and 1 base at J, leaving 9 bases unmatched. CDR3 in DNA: TGTGCCAGCAGCTTAGATAGGGGGCCAGCGGGGGGCCAAGAGACCCAGTACTTC. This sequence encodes CASSLDRGPAGGQETQYF.

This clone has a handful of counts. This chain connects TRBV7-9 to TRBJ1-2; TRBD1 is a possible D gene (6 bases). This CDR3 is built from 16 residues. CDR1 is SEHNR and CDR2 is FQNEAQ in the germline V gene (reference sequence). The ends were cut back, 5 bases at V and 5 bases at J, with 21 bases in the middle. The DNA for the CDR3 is TGTGCCAGCAGCCTGACCCGGGGGCGCATAGGGTATGGCTACACCTTC. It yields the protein CASSLTRGRIGYGYTF.

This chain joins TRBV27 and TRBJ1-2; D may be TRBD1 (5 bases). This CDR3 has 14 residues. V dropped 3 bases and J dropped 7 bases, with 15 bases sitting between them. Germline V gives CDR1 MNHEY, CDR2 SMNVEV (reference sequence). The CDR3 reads CASSFTGIRGGYTF. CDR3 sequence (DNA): TGTGCCAGCAGTTTCACGGGCATAAGGGGTGGCTACACCTTC.

The CDR3 bases are TGCAGCGTTGCCCACGCTACAGGGGTGGATGAGCAGTACTTC. Protein: CSVAHATGVDEQYF. V gene TRBV29-1 combines with J gene TRBJ2-7, with 7 bases matching TRBD1. The CDR3 consists of 14 residues. Germline CDR1 reads SQVTM; CDR2 reads ANQGSEA. The V gene end was trimmed by 4 bases and the J gene end by 7 bases; junction bases not matched to a gene: 13.

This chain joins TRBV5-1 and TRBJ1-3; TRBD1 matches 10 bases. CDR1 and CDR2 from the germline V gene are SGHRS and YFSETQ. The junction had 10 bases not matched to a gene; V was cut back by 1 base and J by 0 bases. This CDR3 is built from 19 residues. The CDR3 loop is CASSLRDRGNSRSGNTIYF. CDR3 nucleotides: TGCGCCAGCAGCTTGAGGGACAGGGGAAATTCGCGCTCTGGAAACACCATATATTTT.